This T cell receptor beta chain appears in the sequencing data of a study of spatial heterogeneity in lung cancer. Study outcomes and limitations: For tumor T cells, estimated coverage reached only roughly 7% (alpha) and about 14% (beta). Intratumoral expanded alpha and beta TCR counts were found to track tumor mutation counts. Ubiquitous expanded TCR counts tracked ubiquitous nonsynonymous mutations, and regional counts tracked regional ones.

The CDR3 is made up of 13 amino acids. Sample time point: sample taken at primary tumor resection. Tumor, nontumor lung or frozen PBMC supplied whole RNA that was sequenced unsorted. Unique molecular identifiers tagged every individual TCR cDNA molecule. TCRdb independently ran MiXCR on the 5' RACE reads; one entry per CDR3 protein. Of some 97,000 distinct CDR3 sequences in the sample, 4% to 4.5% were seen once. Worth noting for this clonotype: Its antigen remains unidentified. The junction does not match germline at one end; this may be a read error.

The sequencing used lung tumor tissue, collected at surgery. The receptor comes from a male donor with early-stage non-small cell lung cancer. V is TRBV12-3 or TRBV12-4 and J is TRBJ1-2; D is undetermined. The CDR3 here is CASSIGEDYGYTF. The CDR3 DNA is TGTGCCAGCAGTATCGGGGAGGACTACGGCTACACCTTC.